One and the same sample provided the 28 T cell receptor beta chains below, sequenced in a study of blood T cell repertoires in COVID-19. Measured with immunoSEQ multiplex PCR; TCRdb has only the in-frame clones, and not every one. The sample records a few hundred thousand clones, 75% to 90% being singletons. Sequencing input: peripheral blood. The receptors stem from a woman aged 45-60 years who had recovered from COVID-19.

The chain carries TRBV9 and TRBJ1-3, with 7 nucleotides matching TRBD1. This CDR3 spans 17 amino acids. Germline assignment: CDR1 SGDLS and CDR2 YYNGEE. Trimming removed 0 bases from V and 0 bases from J; junction bases left unmatched: 6. Here the CDR3 reads CASSVDRTGISGNTIYF. Written as DNA, the CDR3 is TGTGCCAGCAGCGTAGATCGGACAGGCATCTCTGGAAACACCATATATTTT.

J is TRBJ2-7 and V is TRBV5-8; perhaps TRBD1 as D (5 bases). The CDR3 runs 14 residues. CDR1 and CDR2 from the germline V gene are SGHTS and YDEGEE. Trimming shortened V by 1 base and J by 0 bases, and 8 bases separated the two germline ends. The CDR3 sequence: CASSLQGLSYEQYF. In nucleotides, the CDR3 is TGTGCCAGCAGCTTGCAGGGCCTCTCCTACGAGCAGTACTTC.

This clone has a single count. The chain uses TRBV5-6 and TRBJ2-1, with a weak D call TRBD2 (5 bases). V lost 1 base and J lost 7, with 15 bases in between. CDR1 is SGHDT and CDR2 is YYEEEE in the germline V gene. The CDR3 length is 15 residues. CDR3 region: CASSLSSPKRNEQFF. The CDR3 DNA is TGTGCCAGCAGCTTGTCGAGCCCCAAGCGGAATGAGCAGTTCTTC.

The chain uses TRBV2 and TRBJ1-2, with no clear D. The germline V gene has CDR1 SNHLY and CDR2 FYNNEI. V shed 7 bases and J shed 4 bases, with 10 bases lying between them. The CDR3 covers 12 residues. Here the CDR3 reads CASIKGGYGYTF. CDR3 DNA: TGTGCCAGCATCAAGGGAGGCTATGGCTACACCTTC.

This chain uses TRBV10-2 with TRBJ2-1; 9 positions match TRBD1. V lost 5 bases and J lost 5; bases outside the gene matches: 7. This CDR3 is 15 amino acids long. The germline V gene has CDR1 WSHSY and CDR2 SAAADI. In nucleotides, the CDR3 is TGCGCCAGCAGTCTCGGGACAGGGATCCACAATGAGCAGTTCTTC. Translating it yields CASSLGTGIHNEQFF.

This clone was detected only once. The chain recombines TRBV9 with TRBJ1-1; 9 bases are a match to TRBD1. The CDR3 runs to 14 residues. V shed 0 bases, J shed 7 bases, and the junction held 4 bases outside the gene matches. CDR1 and CDR2 from the germline V gene are SGDLS and YYNGEE. CDR3 coding DNA: TGTGCCAGCAGCGTAGTAGGGACAGGGTTTGAAGCTTTCTTT. It codes for CASSVVGTGFEAFF.

The gene calls are TRBV4-1 and TRBJ2-1; possible D gene TRBD2, 5 bases. V lost 3 bases to trimming and J lost 0 bases, with 18 bases between them. There are 18 residues in the CDR3. Germline CDR1 MGHRA, CDR2 YSYEKL. CDR3 bases: TGCGCCAGCAGCCAGAGGACTTGGACCGCCAGCTCCTACAATGAGCAGTTCTTC. Translation: CASSQRTWTASSYNEQFF.

The chain joins TRBV3-1 (or the pseudogene TRBV3-2) to TRBJ2-3; 13 bases line up with TRBD2. With 3 bases clipped from V and 3 bases from J, the junction kept 9 bases outside the gene matches. CDR3 length equals 18 residues. Germline lookup yields CDR1 LGHDT and CDR2 YNNKEL (reference sequence). In DNA form, the CDR3 reads TGTGCCAGCAGCCACTTTGGACTAGCGGGAGAGTTAACAGATACGCAGTATTTT. Its translation: CASSHFGLAGELTDTQYF.

The rearrangement links TRBV10-3 to TRBJ2-7, with 8 bases identical to TRBD2. The CDR3 extends over 13 amino acids. CDR1 is ENHRY, CDR2 SYGVKD, per germline. V trimming: 7 bases; J trimming: 2 bases; junction bases outside the gene matches: 4. The chain's CDR3 is CAITSGLAYEQYF. As DNA, the CDR3 is TGTGCCATCACCTCGGGACTAGCCTACGAGCAGTACTTC.

The chain links TRBV5-1 to TRBJ1-3; 8 nucleotides match TRBD1. The CDR3 consists of 19 residues. The V and J ends lost 1 base and 0 bases, in that order; junction bases with no gene match: 12. CDR1 and CDR2 from the germline V gene are SGHRS and YFSETQ. The CDR3 bases are TGCGCCAGCAGCTTGTTGGCAGGGGGCCACCCTTCCTCTGGAAACACCATATATTTT. As protein: CASSLLAGGHPSSGNTIYF.

The rearrangement uses TRBV30 and TRBJ2-2; TRBD2 matches 12 bases. The V gene's germline CDR1 is GTSNPN and CDR2 SVGIG (reference sequence). V trimming: 3 bases; J trimming: 13 bases; junction bases outside the gene matches: 3. The CDR3 totals 12 residues. CDR3 protein: CAWSRLAGVLFF. The CDR3 nucleotides read TGTGCCTGGAGCCGACTAGCGGGAGTGCTGTTTTTT.

V and J are TRBV30 and TRBJ1-2, with D hard to call. The CDR3 is 12 residues long. The V gene's germline CDR1 is GTSNPN and CDR2 SVGIG (reference sequence). Deletions cut 3 bases from V and 1 base from J, with 6 bases between. CDR3: CAWSGFNYGYTF. DNA for the CDR3: TGTGCCTGGAGCGGGTTTAACTATGGCTACACCTTC. The whole variable domain, filled in from reference TRBV30 and TRBJ1-2, reads SQTIHQWPATLVQPVGSPLSLECTVEGTSNPNLYWYRQAAGRGLQLLFYSVGIGQISSEVPQNLSASRPQDRQFILSSKKLLLSDSGFYLCAWSGFNYGYTFGSGTRLTVV.

CDR3 DNA: TGTGCCAGCAGCTTCTATAGCACAGATACGCAGTATTTT. Residues: CASSFYSTDTQYF. The chain joins TRBV11-3 to TRBJ2-3; D gene uncertain. The germline V gene has CDR1 SGHNT and CDR2 YENEEA. Trimming shortened V by 3 bases and J by 0 bases, and 4 bases separated the two germline ends. The CDR3 loop spans 13 amino acids. Full variable domain (outside the CDR3, taken from reference TRBV11-3 and TRBJ2-3): EAGVVQSPRYKIIEKKQPVAFWCNPISGHNTLYWYLQNLGQGPELLIRYENEEAVDDSQLPKDRFSAERLKGVDSTLKIQPAELGDSAVYLCASSFYSTDTQYFGPGTRLTVL.

The rearrangement links TRBV19 to TRBJ1-2, with D tentatively TRBD1 (6 bases). Trimming shortened V by 6 bases and J by 4 bases, and 12 bases separated the two germline ends. Germline CDR1 reads LNHDA; CDR2 reads SQIVND (reference sequence). The CDR3 is made up of 13 amino acids. In nucleotides, the CDR3 is TGTGCCAGTAGACTCCGGACAGTCTATGGCTACACCTTC. The encoded protein is CASRLRTVYGYTF.

This chain uses TRBV4-3 with TRBJ2-3, with 8 bases matching TRBD1. With V trimmed by 1 base and J by 5 bases, 8 bases remained unmatched. CDR3 length: 16 amino acids. In germline, CDR1 is LGHNA, CDR2 YSLEER. The DNA of the CDR3 is TGCGCCAGCAGCCAAGGGACCGGGACAGGACAAGATACGCAGTATTTT. It specifies CASSQGTGTGQDTQYF.

The rearrangement uses TRBV5-4 and TRBJ2-3; 13 positions agree with TRBD2. With 4 bases clipped from V and 7 bases from J, the junction kept 6 bases outside the gene matches. The CDR3 has 15 amino acids. Germline V gene sequence: CDR1 SGHNT, CDR2 YYREEE (reference sequence). The chain's CDR3 is CASSPGTSGIYTQYF. CDR3 bases: TGTGCCAGCAGCCCGGGGACTAGCGGGATTTATACGCAGTATTTT. The variable domain in full, with the rest retrieved from reference TRBV5-4 and TRBJ2-3, is ETGVTQSPTHLIKTRGQQVTLRCSSQSGHNTVSWYQQALGQGPQFIFQYYREEENGRGNFPPRFSGLQFPNYSSELNVNALELDDSALYLCASSPGTSGIYTQYFGPGTRLTVL.

This clone was detected a few times. The V gene is TRBV7-3, the J gene TRBJ2-5; D unclear. This CDR3 region has 13 residues. Trimming cost V 3 bases and J 1 base, with 6 bases left between them. CDR1 is SGHTA and CDR2 is FQGTGA in the germline V gene. Here the CDR3 reads CASSFNTQETQYF. CDR3 coding DNA: TGTGCCAGCAGCTTCAACACCCAAGAGACCCAGTACTTC. Based on the CDR3 plus reference TRBV7-3 and TRBJ2-5, the full variable domain is GAGVSQTPSNKVTEKGKYVELRCDPISGHTALYWYRQSLGQGPEFLIYFQGTGAADDSGLPNDRFFAVRPEGSVSTLKIQRTERGDSAVYLCASSFNTQETQYFGPGTRLLVL.

The rearrangement joins TRBV28 to TRBJ2-2, with 7 nucleotides matching TRBD2. Unmatched junction bases numbered 8, after V lost 2 bases and J lost 8 bases. Germline CDR1 reads MDHEN; CDR2 reads SYDVKM. This CDR3 spans 15 amino acids. CDR3 region: CASSLGTAGAGELFF. The CDR3 DNA follows: TGTGCCAGCAGTTTAGGTACGGCGGGAGCTGGGGAGCTGTTTTTT. The entire variable domain, with the rest obtained from reference TRBV28 and TRBJ2-2, is as follows: DVKVTQSSRYLVKRTGEKVFLECVQDMDHENMFWYRQDPGLGLRLIYFSYDVKMKEKGDIPEGYSVSREKKERFSLILESASTNQTSMYLCASSLGTAGAGELFFGEGSRLTVL.

The chain carries TRBV9 and TRBJ2-3; 7 bases are shared with TRBD2. The CDR3 is 14 residues long. Germline CDR1 SGDLS, CDR2 YYNGEE. The trim removed 6 bases at V and 2 bases at J, leaving 6 bases unmatched. The CDR3 bases are TGTGCCAGCACGTCGGGGGGAGACACAGATACGCAGTATTTT. This sequence encodes CASTSGGDTDTQYF. The whole variable domain, filled in from reference TRBV9 and TRBJ2-3, reads DSGVTQTPKHLITATGQRVTLRCSPRSGDLSVYWYQQSLDQGLQFLIQYYNGEERAKGNILERFSAQQFPDLHSELNLSSLELGDSALYFCASTSGGDTDTQYFGPGTRLTVL.

The CDR3 coding sequence is TGTGCCAGCAGTCTGTGGGGGGGGCGAAACACCATATATTTT. It translates to CASSLWGGRNTIYF. The rearrangement joins TRBV28 to TRBJ1-3; tentatively, D is TRBD1 (6 bases). V was shortened by 5 bases and J by 5 bases, with 13 bases between the two germline ends. Germline V gene sequence: CDR1 MDHEN, CDR2 SYDVKM. CDR3 length: 14 amino acids. Together with reference TRBV28 and TRBJ1-3, the CDR3 gives the full variable domain: DVKVTQSSRYLVKRTGEKVFLECVQDMDHENMFWYRQDPGLGLRLIYFSYDVKMKEKGDIPEGYSVSREKKERFSLILESASTNQTSMYLCASSLWGGRNTIYFGEGSWLTVV.

This chain joins TRBV30 and TRBJ2-6; D gene uncertain. Germline V CDR1 and CDR2: GTSNPN, SVGIG (reference sequence). The CDR3 is 15 amino acids. V shed 3 bases and J shed 0 bases, with 9 bases lying between them. CDR3 DNA: TGTGCCTGGAGCCCCTACAGCTCTGGGGCCAACGTCCTGACTTTC. This gives the protein CAWSPYSSGANVLTF.

The rearrangement uses TRBV28 and TRBJ2-2, with 7 bases identical to TRBD2. V was clipped by 8 bases and J by 2 bases; unmatched bases: 5. From germline, CDR1 is MDHEN and CDR2 SYDVKM. The CDR3 totals 14 residues. The CDR3 region is CASAGVPNTGELFF. The DNA for the CDR3 is TGTGCCAGCGCGGGGGTTCCCAACACCGGGGAGCTGTTTTTT.

This chain links TRBV7-9 with TRBJ2-7, with 9 bases fitting TRBD1. Losses at the gene ends were 4 bases for V and 6 bases for J; bases not matched to a gene: 7. CDR3 size: 14 residues. CDR1 and CDR2 (germline): SEHNR, FQNEAQ (reference sequence). The CDR3 DNA sequence: TGTGCCAGCAGCTCGGGACAGGGTTATGTCGAGCAGTACTTC. Amino acid sequence: CASSSGQGYVEQYF. Complete variable domain (other parts from reference TRBV7-9 and TRBJ2-7): DTGVSQNPRHKITKRGQNVTFRCDPISEHNRLYWYRQTLGQGPEFLTYFQNEAQLEKSRLLSDRFSAERPKGSFSTLEIQRTEQGDSAMYLCASSSGQGYVEQYFGPGTRLTVT.

This sequence joins TRBV29-1 and TRBJ1-2, with D possibly being TRBD1 (5 bases). CDR3 length equals 12 residues. Trimming removed 7 bases from V and 8 bases from J, with 17 bases in between. Germline-derived CDR1 and CDR2 are SQVTM and ANQGSEA. The CDR3 DNA reads as TGCAGCGCTGCCGGGAGGGGTCCGGGCTACACCTTC. Amino acid sequence: CSAAGRGPGYTF.

The V gene is TRBV12-3 or TRBV12-4, the J gene TRBJ2-1; unclear D gene. This CDR3 spans 12 amino acids. V dropped 0 bases and J dropped 12 bases, with 9 bases sitting between them. The CDR3 is CASSLARVAQFF. As DNA, the CDR3 is TGTGCCAGCAGTTTAGCCAGAGTAGCGCAGTTCTTC.

The chain recombines TRBV29-1 with TRBJ1-1, with no clear D. The CDR3 runs 10 residues. Per germline, CDR1 SQVTM and CDR2 ANQGSEA. V lost 1 base, J lost 7 bases, and 4 bases lay in between. The CDR3 DNA is TGCAGCGTTGAAGCCCGTGAAGCTTTCTTT. Translation: CSVEAREAFF. Filled out from reference TRBV29-1 and TRBJ1-1, the complete variable domain reads SAVISQKPSRDICQRGTSLTIQCQVDSQVTMMFWYRQQPGQSLTLIATANQGSEATYESGFVIDKFPISRPNLTFSTLTVSNMSPEDSSIYLCSVEAREAFFGQGTRLTVV.

This clone was counted only a few times. The chain uses TRBV29-1 and TRBJ1-5; D is unresolved. The CDR3 contains 14 residues. CDR1 and CDR2 from the germline V gene are SQVTM and ANQGSEA. The germline V and J ends were trimmed by 4 bases and 0 bases, with 10 bases remaining between them. CDR3 sequence reads: CSVGGGHSNQPQHF. DNA of the CDR3: TGCAGCGTTGGAGGAGGCCATAGCAATCAGCCCCAGCATTTT.

This chain links TRBV7-2 with TRBJ2-7; D is ambiguous. From germline, CDR1 is SGHTA and CDR2 FQGNSA. With 3 bases removed from V and 2 bases from J, the gap between germline ends came to 2 bases. CDR3 length equals 11 residues. CDR3 in DNA: TGTGCCAGCAGCTTCGCCTACGAGCAGTACTTC. This sequence encodes CASSFAYEQYF.